The 12 T cell receptor beta chains presented below share a single source sample, sequenced in a study of shared clonotypes between healthy human individuals. Clones were read by immunoSEQ multiplex PCR, and TCRdb kept only the in-frame ones, dropping some. Of about 1 million clones in the sample, about 76% were seen once. The source material was memory CD4+ T cells sorted from blood. As for subset: CD45RA-negative fraction. These receptors were collected from a man aged 18 to 35 in good health.

This rearrangement joins TRBV7-8 to TRBJ2-1, with a weak D call TRBD2 (6 bases). Germline CDR1 reads SGHVS; CDR2 reads FQNEAQ. V lost 4 bases and J lost 4, with 11 bases in between. The length of the CDR3 is 14 residues. This CDR3 reads CASSSAGKYNEQFF. CDR3 in DNA: TGTGCCAGCAGCTCGGCGGGGAAATACAATGAGCAGTTCTTC.

The chain employs TRBV19 and TRBJ1-6; D is unresolved. The CDR3 contains 13 residues. Germline V lookup: CDR1 LNHDA, CDR2 SQIVND (reference sequence). Trimming took 5 bases from V and 8 from J, leaving 10 bases between them. This chain's CDR3 is CASSGWVDSPLHF. The DNA for the CDR3 is TGTGCCAGTAGTGGGTGGGTCGATTCACCCCTCCACTTT.

The CDR3 sequence: CASSLAIRSGDEQYF. For the CDR3, the DNA is TGTGCCAGCAGCTTGGCGATCAGGAGCGGGGACGAGCAGTACTTC. V is TRBV5-7 and J is TRBJ2-7; TRBD2 matches 7 bases. TRBV5-7 is given ORF status, its function remaining uncertain. V dropped 0 bases and J dropped 5; count of bases not matched to a gene: 8. The CDR3 consists of 15 residues.

The chain employs TRBV5-1 and TRBJ2-3; D remains ambiguous. This CDR3 comprises 13 residues. The V and J ends lost 4 bases and 6 bases respectively, with 12 bases between them. In germline, CDR1 is SGHRS, CDR2 YFSETQ. The CDR3 is CASSNPGADTQYF. DNA for the CDR3: TGCGCCAGCAGCAACCCAGGCGCGGATACGCAGTATTTT.

The CDR3: CASGTGGSYGYTF. The DNA of the CDR3 is TGTGCCAGCGGGACAGGGGGTAGCTATGGCTACACCTTC. V is TRBV5-5 and J is TRBJ1-2; 11 bases are a match to TRBD1. Trimming at V came to 7 bases and at J to 4 bases, leaving 3 bases not matched to a gene. The CDR3 totals 13 residues. The V gene's germline CDR1 is SGHKS and CDR2 YYEKEE (reference sequence).

V usage is TRBV2 and J usage is TRBJ2-1; possibly TRBD1 or TRBD2 for D (5 bases each). This CDR3 region has 12 residues. V lost 6 bases and J lost 12, with 15 bases in between. CDR1 and CDR2 (germline): SNHLY, FYNNEI. The CDR3 reads CASSRDGESQFF. CDR3 coding DNA: TGTGCCAGCAGCCGGGACGGCGAATCGCAGTTCTTC.

This chain joins TRBV7-8 and TRBJ2-7; TRBD2 might be the D (6 bases). Germline CDR1 is SGHVS and CDR2 is FQNEAQ. The CDR3 spans 13 residues. V was trimmed by 4 bases and J by 5 bases, leaving 12 bases between them. CDR3 sequence (DNA): TGTGCCAGCAGCTATTCAGGGAGGCACGAGCAGTACTTC. Translated: CASSYSGRHEQYF. Looking up the rest from reference TRBV7-8 and TRBJ2-7 gives the full variable domain: GAGVSQSPRYKVAKRGQDVALRCDPISGHVSLFWYQQALGQGPEFLTYFQNEAQLDKSGLPSDRFFAERPEGSVSTLKIQRTQQEDSAVYLCASSYSGRHEQYFGPGTRLTVT.

The chain is built from TRBV19 and TRBJ1-4; D gene unclear. Germline CDR1 is LNHDA and CDR2 is SQIVND (reference sequence). The CDR3 spans 17 residues. Trimming left V 6 bases short and J 2 bases short, with 19 bases between. The DNA of the CDR3 is TGTGCCAGTAGCCGACGAGGTGGGCTTTTTACTAATGAAAAACTGTTTTTT. It is translated as CASSRRGGLFTNEKLFF.

This chain links TRBV30 with TRBJ1-2; weak D call: TRBD1 (5 bases). The ends were cut back, 1 base at V and 8 bases at J, with 8 bases in the middle. This CDR3 is built from 11 residues. CDR1 is GTSNPN, CDR2 SVGIG, per germline (reference sequence). Here the CDR3 reads CAWSASGGYTF. CDR3 in DNA: TGTGCCTGGAGTGCCTCAGGGGGCTACACCTTC.

This clone came up once. Other DNA sequences from this sample encode an identical CDR3 as well. The chain carries TRBV6-5 and TRBJ2-7, with D perhaps TRBD2 (5 bases). CDR1 and CDR2 (germline): MNHEY, SVGAGI. The length of the CDR3 is 12 residues. V was pared by 6 bases and J by 3 bases, with 9 bases between. CDR3 region: CASRGSGYEQYF. CDR3 in DNA: TGTGCCAGCAGAGGGAGCGGCTACGAGCAGTACTTC.

V gene TRBV29-1 combines with J gene TRBJ1-1; D ambiguous. CDR3 length equals 14 residues. Trimming left V 4 bases short and J 1 base short, with 13 bases between. The germline V gene has CDR1 SQVTM and CDR2 ANQGSEA. This CDR3 reads CSVGVGVENTEAFF. The CDR3 nucleotides read TGCAGCGTTGGGGTAGGAGTCGAGAACACTGAAGCTTTCTTT.

V usage is TRBV10-2 and J usage is TRBJ2-5; TRBD2 matches 10 bases. Per germline, CDR1 WSHSY and CDR2 SAAADI. This CDR3 has 16 amino acids. After removal of 5 bases from V and 7 bases from J, the junction contained 13 bases not matched to a gene. CDR3 sequence (DNA): TGCGCCAGCAGTCTCGGACTAGCGGCCACGGATGGGACCCAGTACTTC. This gives the protein CASSLGLAATDGTQYF.